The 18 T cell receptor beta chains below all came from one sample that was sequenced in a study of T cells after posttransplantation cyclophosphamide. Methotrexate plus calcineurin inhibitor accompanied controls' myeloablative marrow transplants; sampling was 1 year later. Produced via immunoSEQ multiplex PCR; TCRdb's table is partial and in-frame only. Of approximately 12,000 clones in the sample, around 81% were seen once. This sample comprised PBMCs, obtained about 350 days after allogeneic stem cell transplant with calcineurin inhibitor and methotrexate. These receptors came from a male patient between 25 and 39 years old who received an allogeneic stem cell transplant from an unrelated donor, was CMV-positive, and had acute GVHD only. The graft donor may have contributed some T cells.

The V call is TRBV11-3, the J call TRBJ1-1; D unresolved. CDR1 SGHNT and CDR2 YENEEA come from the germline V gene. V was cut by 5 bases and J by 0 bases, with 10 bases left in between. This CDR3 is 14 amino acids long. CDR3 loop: CASSRDGMNTEAFF. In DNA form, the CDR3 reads TGTGCCAGCAGCAGAGACGGGATGAACACTGAAGCTTTCTTT. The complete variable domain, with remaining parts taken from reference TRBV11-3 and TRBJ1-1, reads EAGVVQSPRYKIIEKKQPVAFWCNPISGHNTLYWYLQNLGQGPELLIRYENEEAVDDSQLPKDRFSAERLKGVDSTLKIQPAELGDSAVYLCASSRDGMNTEAFFGQGTRLTVV.

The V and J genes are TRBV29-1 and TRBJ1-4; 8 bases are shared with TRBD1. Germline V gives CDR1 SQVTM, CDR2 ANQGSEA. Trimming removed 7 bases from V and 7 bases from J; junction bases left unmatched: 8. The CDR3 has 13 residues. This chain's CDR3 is CSAMDRVGEKLFF. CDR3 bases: TGCAGCGCCATGGACAGGGTCGGTGAAAAACTGTTTTTT.

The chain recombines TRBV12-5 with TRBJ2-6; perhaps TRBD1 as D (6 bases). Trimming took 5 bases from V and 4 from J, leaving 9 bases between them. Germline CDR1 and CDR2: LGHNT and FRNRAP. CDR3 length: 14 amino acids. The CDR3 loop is CASGAGDGANVLTF. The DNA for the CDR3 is TGTGCTAGTGGTGCAGGGGACGGGGCCAACGTCCTGACTTTC.

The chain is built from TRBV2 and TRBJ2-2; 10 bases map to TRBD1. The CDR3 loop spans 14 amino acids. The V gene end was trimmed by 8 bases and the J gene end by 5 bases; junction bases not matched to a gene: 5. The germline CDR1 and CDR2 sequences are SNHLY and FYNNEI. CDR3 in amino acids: CASGRDRGTGELFF. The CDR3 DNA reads TGTGCCAGCGGACGGGACAGGGGAACCGGGGAGCTGTTTTTT. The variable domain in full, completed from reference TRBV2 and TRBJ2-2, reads EPEVTQTPSHQVTQMGQEVILRCVPISNHLYFYWYRQILGQKVEFLVSFYNNEISEKSEIFDDQFSVERPDGSNFTLKIRSTKLEDSAMYFCASGRDRGTGELFFGEGSRLTVL.

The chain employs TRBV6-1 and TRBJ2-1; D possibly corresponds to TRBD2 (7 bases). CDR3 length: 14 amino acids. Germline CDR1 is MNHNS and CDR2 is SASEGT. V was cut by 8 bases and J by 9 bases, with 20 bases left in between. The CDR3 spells CASSSRGGTGEQFF. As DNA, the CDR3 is TGTGCCAGCTCGTCGAGGGGGGGAACTGGTGAGCAGTTCTTC.

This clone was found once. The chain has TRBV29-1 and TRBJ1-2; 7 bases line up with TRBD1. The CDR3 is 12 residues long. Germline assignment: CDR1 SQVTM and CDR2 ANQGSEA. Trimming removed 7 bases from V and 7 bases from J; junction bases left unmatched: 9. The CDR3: CSGTDRSSGYTF. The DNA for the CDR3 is TGCAGCGGCACGGACAGGTCTAGTGGCTACACCTTC.

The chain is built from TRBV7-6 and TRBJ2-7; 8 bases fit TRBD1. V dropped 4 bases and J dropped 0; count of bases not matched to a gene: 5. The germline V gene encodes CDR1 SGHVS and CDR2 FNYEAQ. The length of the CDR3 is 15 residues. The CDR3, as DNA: TGTGCCAGCAGCTCACTGACAGGGGTCTCCTACGAGCAGTACTTC. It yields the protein CASSSLTGVSYEQYF.

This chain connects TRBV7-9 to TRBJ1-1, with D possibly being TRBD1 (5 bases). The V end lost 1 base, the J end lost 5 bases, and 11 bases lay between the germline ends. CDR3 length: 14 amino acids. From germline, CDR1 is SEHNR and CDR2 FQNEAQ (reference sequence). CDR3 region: CASSLVQGGTEAFF. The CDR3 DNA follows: TGTGCCAGCAGCTTAGTGCAGGGTGGTACTGAAGCTTTCTTT.

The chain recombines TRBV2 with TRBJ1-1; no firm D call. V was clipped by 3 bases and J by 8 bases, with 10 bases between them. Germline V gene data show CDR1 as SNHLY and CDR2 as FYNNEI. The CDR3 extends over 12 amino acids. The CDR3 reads CASSEEVGEAFF. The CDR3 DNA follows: TGTGCCAGCAGTGAGGAGGTCGGAGAAGCTTTCTTT.

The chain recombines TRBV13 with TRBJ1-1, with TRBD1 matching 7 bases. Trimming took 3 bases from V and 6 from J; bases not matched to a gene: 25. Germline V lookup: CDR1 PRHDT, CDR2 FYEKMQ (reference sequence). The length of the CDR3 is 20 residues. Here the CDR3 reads CASSFFGRQGVSRFMAEAFF. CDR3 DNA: TGTGCCAGCAGCTTTTTTGGCCGACAGGGAGTTTCTAGGTTCATGGCTGAAGCTTTCTTT.

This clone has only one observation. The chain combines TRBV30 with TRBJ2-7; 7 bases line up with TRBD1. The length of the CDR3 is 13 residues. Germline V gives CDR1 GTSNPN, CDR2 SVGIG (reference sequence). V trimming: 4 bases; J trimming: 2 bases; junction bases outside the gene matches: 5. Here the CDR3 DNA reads TGTGCCTGGAACGACAGGGCCCCCTACGAGCAGTACTTC. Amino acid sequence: CAWNDRAPYEQYF.

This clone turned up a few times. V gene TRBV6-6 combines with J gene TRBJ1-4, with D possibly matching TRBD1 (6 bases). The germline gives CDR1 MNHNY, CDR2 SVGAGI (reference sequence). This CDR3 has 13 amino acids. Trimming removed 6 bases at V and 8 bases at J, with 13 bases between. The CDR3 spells CASSPGTPEKLFF. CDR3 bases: TGTGCCAGCAGCCCCGGGACACCGGAAAAACTGTTTTTT.

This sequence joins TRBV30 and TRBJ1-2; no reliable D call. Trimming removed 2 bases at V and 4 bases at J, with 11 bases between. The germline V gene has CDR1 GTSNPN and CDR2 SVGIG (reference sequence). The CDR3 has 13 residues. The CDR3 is CAWSPRFGYGYTF. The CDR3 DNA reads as TGTGCCTGGAGTCCCCGCTTCGGCTATGGCTACACCTTC.

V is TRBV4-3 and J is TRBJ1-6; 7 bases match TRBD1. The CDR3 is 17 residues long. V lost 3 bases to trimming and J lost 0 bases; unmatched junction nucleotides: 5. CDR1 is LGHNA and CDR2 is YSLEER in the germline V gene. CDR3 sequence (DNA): TGCGCCAGCAGCCAGCGGGACAGCAGCTCCTATAATTCACCCCTCCACTTT. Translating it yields CASSQRDSSSYNSPLHF.

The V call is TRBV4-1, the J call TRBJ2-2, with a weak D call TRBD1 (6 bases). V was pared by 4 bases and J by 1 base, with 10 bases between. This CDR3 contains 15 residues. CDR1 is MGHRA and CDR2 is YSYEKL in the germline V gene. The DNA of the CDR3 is TGCGCCAGCAGCCGGCAACAGGGGAACACCGGGGAGCTGTTTTTT. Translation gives CASSRQQGNTGELFF.

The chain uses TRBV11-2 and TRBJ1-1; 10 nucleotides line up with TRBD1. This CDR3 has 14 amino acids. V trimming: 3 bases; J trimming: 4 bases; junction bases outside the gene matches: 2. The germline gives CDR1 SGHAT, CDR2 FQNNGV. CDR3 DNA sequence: TGTGCCAGCAGCTTGACAGGGGGCCCCACTGAAGCTTTCTTT. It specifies CASSLTGGPTEAFF.

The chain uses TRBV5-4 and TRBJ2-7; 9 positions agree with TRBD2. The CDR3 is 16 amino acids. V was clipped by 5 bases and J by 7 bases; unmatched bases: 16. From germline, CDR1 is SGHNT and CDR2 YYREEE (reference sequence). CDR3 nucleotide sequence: TGTGCCAGCAGTTCCTTAGCGGGAGACACCTTTGGGGAGCAGTACTTC. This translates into CASSSLAGDTFGEQYF.

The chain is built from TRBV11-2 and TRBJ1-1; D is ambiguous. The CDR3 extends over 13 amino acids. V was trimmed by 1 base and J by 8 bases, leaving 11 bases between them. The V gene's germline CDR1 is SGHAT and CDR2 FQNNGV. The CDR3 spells CASSLVREVEAFF. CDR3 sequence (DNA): TGTGCCAGCAGCTTAGTTCGGGAGGTAGAAGCTTTCTTT.